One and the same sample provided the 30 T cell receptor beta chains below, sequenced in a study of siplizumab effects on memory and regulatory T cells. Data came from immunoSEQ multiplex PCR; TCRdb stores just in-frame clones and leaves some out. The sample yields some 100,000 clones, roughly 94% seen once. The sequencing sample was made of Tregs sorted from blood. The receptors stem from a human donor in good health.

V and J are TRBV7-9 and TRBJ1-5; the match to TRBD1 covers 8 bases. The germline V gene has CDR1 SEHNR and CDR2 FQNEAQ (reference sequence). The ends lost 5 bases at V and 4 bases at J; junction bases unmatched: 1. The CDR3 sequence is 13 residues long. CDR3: CASSRTGNQPQHF. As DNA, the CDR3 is TGTGCCAGCAGCCGGACAGGGAATCAGCCCCAGCATTTT.

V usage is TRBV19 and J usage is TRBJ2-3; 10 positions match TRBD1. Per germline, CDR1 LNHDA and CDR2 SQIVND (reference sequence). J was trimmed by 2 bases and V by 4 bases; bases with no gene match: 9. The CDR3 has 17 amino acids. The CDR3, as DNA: TGTGCCAGTAGTAGAACGACGACAGGGGGCATCACAGATACGCAGTATTTT. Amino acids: CASSRTTTGGITDTQYF.

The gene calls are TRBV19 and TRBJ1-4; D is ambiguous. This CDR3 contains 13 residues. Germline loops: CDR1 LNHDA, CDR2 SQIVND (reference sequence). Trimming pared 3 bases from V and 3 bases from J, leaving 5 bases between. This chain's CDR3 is CASSIDANEKLFF. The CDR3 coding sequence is TGTGCCAGTAGTATTGATGCTAATGAAAAACTGTTTTTT. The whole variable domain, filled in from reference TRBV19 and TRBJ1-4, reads DGGITQSPKYLFRKEGQNVTLSCEQNLNHDAMYWYRQDPGQGLRLIYYSQIVNDFQKGDIAEGYSVSREKKESFPLTVTSAQKNPTAFYLCASSIDANEKLFFGSGTQLSVL.

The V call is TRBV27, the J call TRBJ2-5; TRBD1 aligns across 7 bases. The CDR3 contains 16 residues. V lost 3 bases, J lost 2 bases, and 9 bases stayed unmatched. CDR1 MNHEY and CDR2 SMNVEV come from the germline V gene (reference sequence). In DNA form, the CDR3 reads TGTGCCAGCAGTTTCCGCAGGGGGTACACACAAGAGACCCAGTACTTC. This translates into CASSFRRGYTQETQYF.

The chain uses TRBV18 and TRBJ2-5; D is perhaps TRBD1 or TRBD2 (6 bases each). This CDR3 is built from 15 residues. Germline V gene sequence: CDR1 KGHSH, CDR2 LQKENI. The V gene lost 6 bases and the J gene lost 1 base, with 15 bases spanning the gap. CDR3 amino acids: CASSRGGTSQETQYF. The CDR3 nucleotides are TGTGCCAGCTCTCGAGGCGGGACAAGCCAAGAGACCCAGTACTTC.

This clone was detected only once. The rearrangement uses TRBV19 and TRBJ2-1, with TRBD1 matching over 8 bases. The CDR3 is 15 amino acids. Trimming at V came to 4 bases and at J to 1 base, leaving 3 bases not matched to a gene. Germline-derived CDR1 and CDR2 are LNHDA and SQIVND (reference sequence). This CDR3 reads CASSTRDRSYNEQFF. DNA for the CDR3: TGTGCCAGTAGTACCCGGGACAGGTCCTACAATGAGCAGTTCTTC. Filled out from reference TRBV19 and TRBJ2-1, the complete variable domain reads DGGITQSPKYLFRKEGQNVTLSCEQNLNHDAMYWYRQDPGQGLRLIYYSQIVNDFQKGDIAEGYSVSREKKESFPLTVTSAQKNPTAFYLCASSTRDRSYNEQFFGPGTRLTVL.

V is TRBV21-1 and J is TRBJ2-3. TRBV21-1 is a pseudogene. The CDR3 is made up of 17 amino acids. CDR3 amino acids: CASSPAVRRRSTDTQYF. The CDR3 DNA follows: TGTGCCAGCAGCCCCGCCGTCCGCCGACGCAGCACAGATACGCAGTATTTT.

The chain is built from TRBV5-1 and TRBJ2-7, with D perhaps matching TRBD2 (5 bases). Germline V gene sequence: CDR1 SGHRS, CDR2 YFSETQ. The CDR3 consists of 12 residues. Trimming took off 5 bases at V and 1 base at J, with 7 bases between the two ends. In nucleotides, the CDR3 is TGCGCCAGCAGAGGACTTTCCTACGAGCAGTACTTC. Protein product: CASRGLSYEQYF.

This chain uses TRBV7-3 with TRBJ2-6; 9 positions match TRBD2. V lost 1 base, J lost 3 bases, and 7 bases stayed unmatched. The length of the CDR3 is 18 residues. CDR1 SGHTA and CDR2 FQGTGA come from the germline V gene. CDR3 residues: CASSLRGGRGSGANVLTF. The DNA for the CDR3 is TGTGCCAGCAGCTTAAGAGGCGGGAGGGGCAGTGGGGCCAACGTCCTGACTTTC.

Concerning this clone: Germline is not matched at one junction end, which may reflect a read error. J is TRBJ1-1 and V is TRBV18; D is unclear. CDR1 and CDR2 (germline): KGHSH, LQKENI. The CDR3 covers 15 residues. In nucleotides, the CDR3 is TGTACCAGCTCACCTACTTCAACGGGAGTCTCTGAAGCTTTCTTT. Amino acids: CTSSPTSTGVSEAFF.

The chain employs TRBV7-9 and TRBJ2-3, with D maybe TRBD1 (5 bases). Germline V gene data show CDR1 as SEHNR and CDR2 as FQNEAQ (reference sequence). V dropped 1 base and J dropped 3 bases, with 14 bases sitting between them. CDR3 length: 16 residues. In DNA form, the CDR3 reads TGTGCCAGCAGCTTAGGGACACTTATAATGACAGATACGCAGTATTTT. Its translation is CASSLGTLIMTDTQYF.

CDR3 DNA: TGCGCCAGCAGCAGAGCCAGACACGGTCTTAATGAAAAACTGTTTTTT. Translated, it gives CASSRARHGLNEKLFF. The chain is built from TRBV4-1 and TRBJ1-4; D is undetermined. Trimming removed 5 bases from V and 4 bases from J, with 17 bases in between. The length of the CDR3 is 16 residues. Germline assignment: CDR1 MGHRA and CDR2 YSYEKL.

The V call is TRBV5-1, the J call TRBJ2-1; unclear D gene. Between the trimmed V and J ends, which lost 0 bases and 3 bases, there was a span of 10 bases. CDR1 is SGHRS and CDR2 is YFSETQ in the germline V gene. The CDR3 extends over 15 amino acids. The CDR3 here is CASSLVPPDYNEQFF. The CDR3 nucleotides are TGCGCCAGCAGCTTGGTTCCCCCCGACTACAATGAGCAGTTCTTC.

CDR3 sequence: CASSLVMNTEAFF. In DNA, the CDR3 is TGTGCCAGCAGCTTAGTTATGAACACTGAAGCTTTCTTT. The chain recombines TRBV7-8 with TRBJ1-1; no definite D call. Germline V lookup: CDR1 SGHVS, CDR2 FQNEAQ. The CDR3 totals 13 residues. V was trimmed by 1 base and J by 0 bases, leaving 3 bases between them.

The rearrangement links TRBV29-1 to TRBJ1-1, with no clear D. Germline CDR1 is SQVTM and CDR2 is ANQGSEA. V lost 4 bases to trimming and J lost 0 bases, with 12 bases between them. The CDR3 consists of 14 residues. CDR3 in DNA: TGCAGCGTTGTTATAGGCGCCATGAACACTGAAGCTTTCTTT. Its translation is CSVVIGAMNTEAFF.

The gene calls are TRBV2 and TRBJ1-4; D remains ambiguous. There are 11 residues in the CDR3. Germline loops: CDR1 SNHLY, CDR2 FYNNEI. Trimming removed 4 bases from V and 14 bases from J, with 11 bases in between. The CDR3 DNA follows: TGTGCCAGCAGTGCTGGGGTTCGCCTGTTTTTT. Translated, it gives CASSAGVRLFF. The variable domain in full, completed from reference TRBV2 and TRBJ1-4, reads EPEVTQTPSHQVTQMGQEVILRCVPISNHLYFYWYRQILGQKVEFLVSFYNNEISEKSEIFDDQFSVERPDGSNFTLKIRSTKLEDSAMYFCASSAGVRLFFGSGTQLSVL.

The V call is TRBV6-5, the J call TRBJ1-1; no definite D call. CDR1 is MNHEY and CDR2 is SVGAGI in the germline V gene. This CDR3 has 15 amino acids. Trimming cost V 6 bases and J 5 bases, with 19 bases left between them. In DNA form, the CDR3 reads TGTGCCAGCAGCCCAATGATGACGGGTCTAACTGAAGCTTTCTTT. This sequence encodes CASSPMMTGLTEAFF.

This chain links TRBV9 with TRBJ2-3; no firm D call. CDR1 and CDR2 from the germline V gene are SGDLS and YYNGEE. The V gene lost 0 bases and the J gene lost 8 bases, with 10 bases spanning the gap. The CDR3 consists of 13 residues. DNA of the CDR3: TGTGCCAGCAGCGTAGAGGGTTGGCGTACGCAGTATTTT. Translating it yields CASSVEGWRTQYF.

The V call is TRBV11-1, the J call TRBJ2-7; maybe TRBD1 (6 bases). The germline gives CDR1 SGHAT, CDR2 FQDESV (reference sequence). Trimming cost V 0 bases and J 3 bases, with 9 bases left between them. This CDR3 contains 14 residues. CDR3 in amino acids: CASSLARGGYEQYF. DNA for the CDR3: TGTGCCAGCAGCTTAGCGCGAGGGGGCTACGAGCAGTACTTC.

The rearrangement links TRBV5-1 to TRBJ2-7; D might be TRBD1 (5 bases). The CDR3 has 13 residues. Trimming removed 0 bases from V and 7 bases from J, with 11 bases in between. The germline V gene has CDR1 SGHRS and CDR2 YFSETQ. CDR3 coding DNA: TGCGCCAGCAGCTTGGGACAGACTCGGGAGCAGTACTTC. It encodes CASSLGQTREQYF.

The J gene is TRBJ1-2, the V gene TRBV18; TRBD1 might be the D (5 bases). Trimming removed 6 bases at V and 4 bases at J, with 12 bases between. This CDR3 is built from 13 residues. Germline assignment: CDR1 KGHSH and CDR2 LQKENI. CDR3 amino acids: CASSPGRGYGYTF. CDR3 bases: TGTGCCAGCTCGCCGGGACGTGGCTATGGCTACACCTTC.

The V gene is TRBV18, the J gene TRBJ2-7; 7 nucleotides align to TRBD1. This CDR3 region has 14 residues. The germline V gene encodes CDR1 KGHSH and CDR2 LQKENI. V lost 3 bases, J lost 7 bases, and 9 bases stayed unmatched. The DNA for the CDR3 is TGTGCCAGCTCACCGGGACAGATTCTAGGGGAGCAGTACTTC. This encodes CASSPGQILGEQYF.

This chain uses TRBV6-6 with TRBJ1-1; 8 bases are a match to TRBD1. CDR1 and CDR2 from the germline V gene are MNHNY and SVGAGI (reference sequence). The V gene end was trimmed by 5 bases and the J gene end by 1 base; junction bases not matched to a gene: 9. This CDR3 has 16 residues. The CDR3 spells CASSPMRTGRNTEAFF. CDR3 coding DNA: TGTGCCAGCAGTCCCATGAGGACAGGGAGGAACACTGAAGCTTTCTTT.

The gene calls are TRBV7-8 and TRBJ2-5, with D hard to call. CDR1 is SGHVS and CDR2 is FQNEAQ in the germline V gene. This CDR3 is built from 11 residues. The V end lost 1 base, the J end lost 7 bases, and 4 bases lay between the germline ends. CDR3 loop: CASSLEVTQYF. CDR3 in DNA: TGTGCCAGCAGCTTAGAGGTGACCCAGTACTTC.

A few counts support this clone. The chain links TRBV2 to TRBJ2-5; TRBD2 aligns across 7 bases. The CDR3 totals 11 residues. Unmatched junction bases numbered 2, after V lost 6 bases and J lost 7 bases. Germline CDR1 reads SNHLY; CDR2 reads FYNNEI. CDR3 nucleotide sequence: TGTGCCAGCAGGGCTAGCGGGACCCAGTACTTC. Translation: CASRASGTQYF.

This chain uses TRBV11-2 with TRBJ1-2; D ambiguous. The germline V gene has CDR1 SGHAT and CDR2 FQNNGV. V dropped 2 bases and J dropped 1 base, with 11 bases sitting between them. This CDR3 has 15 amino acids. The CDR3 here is CASSLLDVGNYGYTF. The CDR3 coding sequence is TGTGCCAGCAGCTTACTCGATGTGGGTAACTATGGCTACACCTTC.

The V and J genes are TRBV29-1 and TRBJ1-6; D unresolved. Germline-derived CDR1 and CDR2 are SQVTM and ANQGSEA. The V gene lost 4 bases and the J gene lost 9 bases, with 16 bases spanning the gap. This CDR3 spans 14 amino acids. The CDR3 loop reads CSVGGPIPGSPLHF. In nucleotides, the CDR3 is TGCAGCGTTGGGGGTCCCATTCCGGGTTCACCCCTCCACTTT.

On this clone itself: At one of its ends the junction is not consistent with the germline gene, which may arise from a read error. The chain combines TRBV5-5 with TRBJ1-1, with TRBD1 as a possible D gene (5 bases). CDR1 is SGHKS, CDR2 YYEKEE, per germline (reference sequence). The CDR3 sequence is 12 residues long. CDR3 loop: CASSLAQGSGLF. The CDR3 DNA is TGTGCCAGCAGCTTGGCCCAGGGATCCGGCCTTTTT.

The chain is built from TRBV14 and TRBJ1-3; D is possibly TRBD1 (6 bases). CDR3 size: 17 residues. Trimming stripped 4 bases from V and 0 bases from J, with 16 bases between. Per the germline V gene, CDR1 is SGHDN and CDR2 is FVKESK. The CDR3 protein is CASSLGGAPSSGNTIYF. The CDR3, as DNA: TGTGCCAGCAGCCTTGGGGGCGCCCCCTCCTCTGGAAACACCATATATTTT. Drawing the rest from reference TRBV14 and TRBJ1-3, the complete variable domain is EAGVTQFPSHSVIEKGQTVTLRCDPISGHDNLYWYRRVMGKEIKFLLHFVKESKQDESGMPNNRFLAERTGGTYSTLKVQPAELEDSGVYFCASSLGGAPSSGNTIYFGEGSWLTVV.

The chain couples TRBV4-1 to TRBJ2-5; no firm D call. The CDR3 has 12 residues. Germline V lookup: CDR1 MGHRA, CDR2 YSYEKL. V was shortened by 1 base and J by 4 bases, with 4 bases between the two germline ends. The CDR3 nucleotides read TGCGCCAGCAGCCAAGGGGCAGAGACCCAGTACTTC. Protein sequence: CASSQGAETQYF.